This is a list of T cell receptor beta chains from one sample in a study of OX40 agonist ivuxolimab in advanced cancers. Here immunoSEQ multiplex PCR was the method, and the copy in TCRdb shows in-frame clones only, minus some. The sample shows about 69,000 clones, roughly 80% of them seen only once. The specimen comprised CD4+ or CD8+ T cells sorted from blood, sampled in a trial of the OX40 agonist ivuxolimab. The receptor source for this set is an adult with an advanced solid tumor such as melanoma, head and neck, liver or kidney cancer. Each CDR3 is given with its conserved first and last residue. Each record gives: clone size, J gene, D gene, V gene, CDR3 protein, CDR3 DNA. The D gene is left open where the match is weak. Rows give clone size only sometimes, using once, few, many, or a class for an expanded clone.

NA,TRBJ1-6,NA,TRBV5-1,CASSTDTDNSPLHF,TGCGCCAGCAGCACCGACACCGATAATTCACCCCTCCACTTT
NA,TRBJ2-3,TRBD1,TRBV5-6,CASSNDREYTDTQYF,TGTGCCAGCAGCAATGACAGGGAATACACAGATACGCAGTATTTT
NA,TRBJ2-7,NA,TRBV7-2,CASSPDLFEQYF,TGTGCCAGCAGCCCGGACCTATTCGAGCAGTACTTC
NA,TRBJ1-5,NA,TRBV27,CASRRRENQPQHF,TGTGCCAGCAGACGAAGAGAGAATCAGCCCCAGCATTTT
once,TRBJ2-3,NA,TRBV5-1,CASGTTSVTDTQYF,TGCGCCAGCGGGACGACTTCCGTAACAGATACGCAGTATTTT
NA,TRBJ1-1,NA,TRBV13,CASSSTGTLGNTEAFF,TGTGCCAGCAGCTCGACCGGGACACTGGGGAACACTGAAGCTTTCTTT
NA,TRBJ2-7,TRBD2,TRBV5-6,CASSRTGTSGMNYEQYF,TGTGCCAGCAGCAGAACCGGGACTAGCGGGATGAACTACGAGCAGTACTTC
NA,TRBJ1-4,TRBD1,TRBV30,CAWSVRGRGRTNEKLFF,TGTGCCTGGAGTGTACGAGGCAGGGGGCGGACTAATGAAAAACTGTTTTTT
NA,TRBJ2-7,NA,TRBV28,CASSAGYEQYF,TGTGCCAGCTCCGCAGGGTACGAGCAGTACTTC
NA,TRBJ1-1,NA,TRBV29-1,CSVWGATEAFF,TGCAGCGTCTGGGGGGCCACTGAAGCTTTCTTT
NA,TRBJ2-7,NA,TRBV7-2,CASSLVLGPTYEQYF,TGTGCCAGCAGCTTAGTTCTGGGTCCCACCTACGAGCAGTACTTC
once,TRBJ2-3,TRBD1,TRBV11-3,CASSLGTGGRTDTQYF,TGTGCCAGCAGCTTAGGGACAGGGGGCCGGACAGATACGCAGTATTTT
few,TRBJ2-1,TRBD1,TRBV7-9,CASSFGQGVNEQFF,TGTGCCAGCAGCTTTGGACAGGGGGTAAATGAGCAGTTCTTC
NA,TRBJ2-4,NA,TRBV5-4,CASSLATGRAKNIQYF,TGTGCCAGCAGCTTGGCCACAGGGCGGGCCAAAAACATTCAGTACTTC
NA,TRBJ2-7,TRBD1,TRBV5-1,CASSPRTGGHSYEQYF,TGCGCCAGCAGCCCACGGACAGGGGGTCACTCCTACGAGCAGTACTTC
NA,TRBJ2-7,NA,TRBV5-1,CASSSDRAGNEQYF,TGCGCCAGCAGCTCTGACAGGGCGGGGAACGAGCAGTACTTC
few,TRBJ1-3,NA,TRBV9,CASSPQVARNTIYF,TGTGCCAGCAGCCCCCAAGTAGCTCGAAACACCATATATTTT
NA,TRBJ2-2,NA,TRBV19,CASSMRGRVTGELFF,TGTGCCAGTAGTATGAGGGGGAGGGTCACCGGGGAGCTGTTTTTT
NA,TRBJ2-7,NA,TRBV2,CASSEVGQGSAYEQYF,TGTGCCAGCAGTGAGGTGGGGCAGGGTAGCGCCTACGAGCAGTACTTC
NA,TRBJ2-7,TRBD1,TRBV5-1,CASSFGQDYEQYF,TGCGCCAGCAGTTTTGGACAGGACTACGAGCAGTACTTC
few,TRBJ1-5,NA,TRBV19,CASSNFRDSRNQPQHF,TGTGCCAGTAGTAACTTCAGGGACTCACGGAATCAGCCCCAGCATTTT
NA,TRBJ2-7,NA,TRBV7-8,CASSLGLASSTYEQYF,TGTGCCAGCAGCTTAGGGCTGGCCAGCTCGACCTACGAGCAGTACTTC
NA,TRBJ1-1,NA,TRBV9,CASSVALNTEAFF,TGTGCCAGCAGCGTTGCACTGAACACTGAAGCTTTCTTT
NA,TRBJ2-7,NA,TRBV5-1,CASSLAGHEQYF,TGCGCCAGCAGCTTGGCTGGCCACGAGCAGTACTTC
NA,TRBJ2-5,NA,TRBV4-2,CASSQDSGTGRVAGVEETQYF,TGTGCCAGCAGCCAAGATTCGGGGACAGGGAGGGTAGCGGGGGTGGAAGAGACCCAGTACTTC
NA,TRBJ1-5,NA,TRBV18,CASSRAGNKEGNQPQHF,TGTGCCAGCTCACGCGCAGGTAACAAAGAGGGCAATCAGCCCCAGCATTTT
NA,TRBJ2-2,TRBD1,TRBV29-1,CSVDRANTGELFF,TGCAGCGTCGACAGGGCCAACACCGGGGAGCTGTTTTTT
NA,TRBJ2-5,NA,TRBV19,CASSGRERATQYF,TGTGCCAGTAGTGGACGGGAGAGGGCGACCCAGTACTTC
NA,TRBJ2-7,TRBD1,TRBV7-6,CASSLAPNRQGNEQYF,TGTGCCAGCAGCTTAGCCCCTAATCGACAGGGAAACGAGCAGTACTTC
NA,TRBJ2-1,TRBD2,TRBV19,CATLWGSGSHEQFF,TGTGCCACCTTATGGGGAAGCGGGAGCCATGAGCAGTTCTTC
NA,TRBJ2-7,TRBD1,TRBV4-1,CASSPGSRGLNEQYF,TGCGCCAGCAGCCCCGGTAGCAGGGGGTTAAACGAGCAGTACTTC
NA,TRBJ1-5,NA,TRBV18,CASSPTGTQPQHF,TGTGCCAGCTCACCTACAGGGACGCAGCCCCAGCATTTT